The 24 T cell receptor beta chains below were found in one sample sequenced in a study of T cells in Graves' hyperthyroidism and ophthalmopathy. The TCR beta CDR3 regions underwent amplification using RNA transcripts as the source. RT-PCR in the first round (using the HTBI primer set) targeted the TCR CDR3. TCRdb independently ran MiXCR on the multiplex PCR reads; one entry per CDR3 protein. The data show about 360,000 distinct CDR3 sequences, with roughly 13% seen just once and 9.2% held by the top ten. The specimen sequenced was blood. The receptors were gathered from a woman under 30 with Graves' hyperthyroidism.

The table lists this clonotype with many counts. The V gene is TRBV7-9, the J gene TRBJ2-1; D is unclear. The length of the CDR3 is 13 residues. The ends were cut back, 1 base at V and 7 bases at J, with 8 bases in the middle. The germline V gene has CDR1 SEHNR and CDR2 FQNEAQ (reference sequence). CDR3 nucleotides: TGTGCCAGCAGCTTAGGATCCCGGAATGAGCAGTTCTTC. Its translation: CASSLGSRNEQFF. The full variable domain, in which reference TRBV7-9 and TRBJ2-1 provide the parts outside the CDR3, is DTGVSQNPRHKITKRGQNVTFRCDPISEHNRLYWYRQTLGQGPEFLTYFQNEAQLEKSRLLSDRFSAERPKGSFSTLEIQRTEQGDSAMYLCASSLGSRNEQFFGPGTRLTVL.

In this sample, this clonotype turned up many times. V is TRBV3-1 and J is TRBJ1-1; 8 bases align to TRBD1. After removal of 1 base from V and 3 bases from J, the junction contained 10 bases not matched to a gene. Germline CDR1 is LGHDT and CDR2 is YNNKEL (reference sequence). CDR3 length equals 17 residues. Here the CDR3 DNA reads TGTGCCAGCAGCCAAGCAAGCAGGGGGCCCCGGCACACTGAAGCTTTCTTT. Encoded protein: CASSQASRGPRHTEAFF. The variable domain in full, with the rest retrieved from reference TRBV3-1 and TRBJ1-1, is DTAVSQTPKYLVTQMGNDKSIKCEQNLGHDTMYWYKQDSKKFLKIMFSYNNKELIINETVPNRFSPKSPDKAHLNLHINSLELGDSAVYFCASSQASRGPRHTEAFFGQGTRLTVV.

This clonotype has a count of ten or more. The CDR3 coding sequence is TGTGCCAGCAAAGGCAGGGGTCCTAGCTCCTATAATTCACCCCTCCACTTT. This encodes CASKGRGPSSYNSPLHF. The chain recombines TRBV27 with TRBJ1-6, with TRBD1 as a possible D gene (6 bases). V shed 7 bases and J shed 0 bases, with 16 bases lying between them. Germline CDR1 and CDR2: MNHEY and SMNVEV (reference sequence). CDR3 length: 17 amino acids.

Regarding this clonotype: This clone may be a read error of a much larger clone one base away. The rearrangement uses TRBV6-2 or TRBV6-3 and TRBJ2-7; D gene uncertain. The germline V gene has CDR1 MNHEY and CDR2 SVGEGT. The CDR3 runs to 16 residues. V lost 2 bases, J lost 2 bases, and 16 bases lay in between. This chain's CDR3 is CASSYPLGAEPYEQYF. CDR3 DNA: TGTGCCAGCAGTTACCCCCTGGGCGCCGAACCCTACGAGCAGTACTTC.

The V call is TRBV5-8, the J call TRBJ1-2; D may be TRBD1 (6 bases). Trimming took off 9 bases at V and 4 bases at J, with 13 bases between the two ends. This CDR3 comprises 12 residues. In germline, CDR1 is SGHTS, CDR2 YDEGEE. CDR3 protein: CAKEGGIYGYTF. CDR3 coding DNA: TGTGCCAAGGAGGGGGGAATCTATGGCTACACCTTC.

This CDR3 is CASSLKQPYRVAGELFF. In nucleotides, the CDR3 is TGTGCCAGCAGCCTAAAGCAACCATACAGGGTCGCCGGGGAGCTGTTTTTT. The V gene is TRBV6-1, the J gene TRBJ2-2, with TRBD1 as a possible D gene (6 bases). The germline V gene encodes CDR1 MNHNS and CDR2 SASEGT. CDR3 length: 17 amino acids. Between the trimmed V and J ends, which lost 6 bases and 6 bases, there was a span of 23 bases.

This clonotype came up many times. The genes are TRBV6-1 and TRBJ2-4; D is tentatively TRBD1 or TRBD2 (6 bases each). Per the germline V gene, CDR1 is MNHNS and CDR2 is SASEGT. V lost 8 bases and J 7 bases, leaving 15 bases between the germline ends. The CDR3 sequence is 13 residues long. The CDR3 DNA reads TGTGCCAGCCAAGGGAGAGGGGGGAACATTCAGTACTTC. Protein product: CASQGRGGNIQYF.

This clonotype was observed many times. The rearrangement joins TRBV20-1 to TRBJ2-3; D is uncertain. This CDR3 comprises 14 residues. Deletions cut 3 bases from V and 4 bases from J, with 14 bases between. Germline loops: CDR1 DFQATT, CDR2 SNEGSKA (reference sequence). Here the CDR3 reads CSARLPSPPDTQYF. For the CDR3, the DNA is TGCAGTGCTAGGCTTCCCTCCCCCCCAGATACGCAGTATTTT.

CDR3 nucleotides: TGCGCCAGCAGCTTATGGACAGAGGAGACCCAGTACTTC. This codes for CASSLWTEETQYF. This chain uses TRBV5-1 with TRBJ2-5, with a weak D call TRBD1 (6 bases). The CDR3 spans 13 residues. Germline V CDR1 and CDR2: SGHRS, YFSETQ. V dropped 2 bases and J dropped 5 bases, with 10 bases sitting between them.

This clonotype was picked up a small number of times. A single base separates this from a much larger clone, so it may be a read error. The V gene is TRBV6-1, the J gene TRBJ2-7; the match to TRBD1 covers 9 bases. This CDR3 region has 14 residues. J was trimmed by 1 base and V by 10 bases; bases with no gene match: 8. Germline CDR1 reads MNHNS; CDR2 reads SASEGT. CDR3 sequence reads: CANTRDRESYEQYF. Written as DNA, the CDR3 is TGTGCCAACACCCGGGACAGGGAGTCCTACGAGCAGTACTTC.

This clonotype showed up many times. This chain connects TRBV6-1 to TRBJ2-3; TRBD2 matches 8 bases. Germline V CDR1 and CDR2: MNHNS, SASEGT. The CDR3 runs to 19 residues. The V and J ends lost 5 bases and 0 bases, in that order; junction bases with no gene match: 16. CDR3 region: CASSYVGAGEIASTDTQYF. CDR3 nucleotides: TGTGCCAGCAGTTATGTAGGAGCGGGGGAGATTGCTAGCACAGATACGCAGTATTTT.

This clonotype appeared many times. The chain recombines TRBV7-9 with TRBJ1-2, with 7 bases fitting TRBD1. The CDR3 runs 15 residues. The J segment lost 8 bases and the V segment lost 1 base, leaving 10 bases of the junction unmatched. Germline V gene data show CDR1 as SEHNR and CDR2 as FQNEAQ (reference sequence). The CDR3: CASSLDPRDSRGYTF. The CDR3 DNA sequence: TGTGCCAGCAGCTTAGACCCCAGGGACAGCCGCGGCTACACCTTC.

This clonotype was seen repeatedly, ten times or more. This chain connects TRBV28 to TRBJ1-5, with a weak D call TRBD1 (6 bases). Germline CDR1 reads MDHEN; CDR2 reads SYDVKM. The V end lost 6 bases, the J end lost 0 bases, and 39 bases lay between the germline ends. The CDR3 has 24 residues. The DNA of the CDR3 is TGTGCCAGCAGCTCACAGGGAATATTCGGAATATCCGCAGAGCCCGGTCATAGCAATCAGCCCCAGCATTTT. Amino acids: CASSSQGIFGISAEPGHSNQPQHF.

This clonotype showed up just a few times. CDR3 sequence reads: CASSMANYGYTF. DNA of the CDR3: TGTGCCAGTAGTATGGCGAACTATGGCTACACCTTC. V gene TRBV19 combines with J gene TRBJ1-2; D is uncertain. The V end was cut by 3 bases, the J end by 2 bases, with 4 bases between. The CDR3 covers 12 residues. CDR1 is LNHDA, CDR2 SQIVND, per germline (reference sequence).

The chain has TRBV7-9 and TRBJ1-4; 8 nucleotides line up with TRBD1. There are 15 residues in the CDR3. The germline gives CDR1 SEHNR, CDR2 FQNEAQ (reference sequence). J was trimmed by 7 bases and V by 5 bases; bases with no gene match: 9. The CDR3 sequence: CASSPRDRRSEKLFF. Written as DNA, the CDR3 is TGTGCCAGCAGCCCCCGGGACAGGCGGAGTGAAAAACTGTTTTTT.

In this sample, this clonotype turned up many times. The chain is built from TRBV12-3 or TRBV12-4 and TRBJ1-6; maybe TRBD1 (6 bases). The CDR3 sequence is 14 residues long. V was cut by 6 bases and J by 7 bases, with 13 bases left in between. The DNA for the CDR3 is TGTGCCAGCAGGAACCGGGACACAAATTCACCCCTCCACTTT. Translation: CASRNRDTNSPLHF.

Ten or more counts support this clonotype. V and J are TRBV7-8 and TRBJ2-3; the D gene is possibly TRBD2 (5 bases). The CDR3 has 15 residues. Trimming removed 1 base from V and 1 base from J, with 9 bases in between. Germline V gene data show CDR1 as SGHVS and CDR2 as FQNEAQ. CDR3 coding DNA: TGTGCCAGCAGCTTAGTCGATAGCGGCACAGATACGCAGTATTTT. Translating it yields CASSLVDSGTDTQYF.

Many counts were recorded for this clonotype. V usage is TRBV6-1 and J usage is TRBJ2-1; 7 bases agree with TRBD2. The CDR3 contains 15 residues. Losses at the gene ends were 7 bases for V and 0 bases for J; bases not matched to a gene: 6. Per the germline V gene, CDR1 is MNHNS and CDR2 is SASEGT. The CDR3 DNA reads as TGTGCCAGCACTCCCGGCGGGAGCTCCTACAATGAGCAGTTCTTC. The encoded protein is CASTPGGSSYNEQFF.

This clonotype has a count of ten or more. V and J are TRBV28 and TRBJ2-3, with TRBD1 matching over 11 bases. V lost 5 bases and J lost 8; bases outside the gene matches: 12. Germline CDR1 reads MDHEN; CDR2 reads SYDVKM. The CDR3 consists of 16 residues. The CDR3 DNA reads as TGTGCCAGCAGTCCCGAGGGACAGGGGGTATGGGCTACGCAGTATTTT. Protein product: CASSPEGQGVWATQYF.

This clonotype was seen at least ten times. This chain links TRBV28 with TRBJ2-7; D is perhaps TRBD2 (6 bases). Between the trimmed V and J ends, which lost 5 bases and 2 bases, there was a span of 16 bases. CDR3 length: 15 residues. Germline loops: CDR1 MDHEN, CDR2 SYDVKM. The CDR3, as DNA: TGTGCCAGCAGTAGTTCGGGGGAAGGGACCTACGAGCAGTACTTC. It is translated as CASSSSGEGTYEQYF.

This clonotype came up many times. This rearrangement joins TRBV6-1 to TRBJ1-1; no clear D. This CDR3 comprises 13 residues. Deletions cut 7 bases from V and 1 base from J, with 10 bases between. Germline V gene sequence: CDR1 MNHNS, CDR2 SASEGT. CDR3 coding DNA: TGTGCCAGCACGAGGAGGGAGAACACTGAAGCTTTCTTT. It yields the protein CASTRRENTEAFF.

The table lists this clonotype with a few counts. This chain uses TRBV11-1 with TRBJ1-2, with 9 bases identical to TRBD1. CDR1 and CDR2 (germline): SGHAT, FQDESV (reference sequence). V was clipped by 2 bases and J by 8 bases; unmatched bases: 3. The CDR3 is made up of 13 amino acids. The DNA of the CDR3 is TGTGCCAGCAGCTTATGGACAGGGGAAGGCTACACCTTC. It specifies CASSLWTGEGYTF.

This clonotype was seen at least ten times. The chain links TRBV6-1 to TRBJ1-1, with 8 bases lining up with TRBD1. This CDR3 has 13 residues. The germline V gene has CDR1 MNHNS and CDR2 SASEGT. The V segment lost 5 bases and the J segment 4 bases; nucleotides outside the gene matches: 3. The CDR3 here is CASSSDRGTEAFF. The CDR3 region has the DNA TGTGCCAGCAGTTCAGACAGGGGCACTGAAGCTTTCTTT.

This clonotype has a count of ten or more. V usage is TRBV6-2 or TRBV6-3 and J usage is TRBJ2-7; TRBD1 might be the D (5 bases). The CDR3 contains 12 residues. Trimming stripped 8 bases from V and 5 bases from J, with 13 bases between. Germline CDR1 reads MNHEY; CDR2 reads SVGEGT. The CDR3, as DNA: TGTGCCAGCGGAAAACAGGCCGACGAGCAGTACTTC. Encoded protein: CASGKQADEQYF.